This T cell receptor (beta chain) stems from a study of tumor-infiltrating lymphocytes in localized non-small cell lung cancer. Between the trimmed V and J ends, which lost 0 bases and 8 bases, there was a span of 8 bases. From germline, CDR1 is SGDLS and CDR2 YYNGEE. The CDR3 sequence is 13 residues long. Study-wide findings and caveats: Tumor T-cell fraction was not associated with recurrence-free survival.

About this clone itself: Its antigen remains unidentified.

The method was immunoSEQ multiplex PCR; TCRdb's version includes in-frame clones alone and lacks a portion of them. The sample carries about 5,100 clones, around 69% recorded once. The sample taken for sequencing was lung tumor tissue. The V gene is TRBV9, the J gene TRBJ1-4; no definite D call. The TCR comes from a human donor with non-small cell lung cancer. For the CDR3, the DNA is TGTGCCAGCAGCGTAGCAGACCGAGAAAAACTGTTTTTT. It yields the protein CASSVADREKLFF.